This TCR beta chain derives from a study of identical twins' blood T cells. Study-wide background: About 50 million reads came from around twelve libraries, six alpha, six beta.

Donors were six healthy women in three monozygous twin pairs. Study findings and constraints: Abundant TCRbeta CDR3s overlapped more between twins than with unrelated donors.

On this clonotype itself: Its matching antigen is unknown.

Authors' processing steps: Each library had about 2 to 4 million CDR3 reads and about 85,000 to nearly 550,000 clonotypes. TCRdb processed the 5' RACE reads anew with MiXCR; each CDR3 protein has one entry. It is TCRdb's table, rather than the study itself, that gives the V and J calls and clone size. The sample has a few hundred thousand distinct CDR3 sequences, 25% to 35% seen once. Germline V gives CDR1 SGDLS, CDR2 YYNGEE. Trimming took 4 bases from V and 5 from J, leaving 12 bases between them. The CDR3 spans 13 residues. The sequencing sample was made of PBMCs. The chain links TRBV9 to TRBJ1-1, with D perhaps matching TRBD1 (5 bases). This sequence was found in a woman aged 18 to 55 in good health. For the CDR3, the DNA is TGTGCCAGCAGCCCGGGGGGGGTTACTGAAGCTTTCTTT. It codes for CASSPGGVTEAFF. Filled out from reference TRBV9 and TRBJ1-1, the complete variable domain reads DSGVTQTPKHLITATGQRVTLRCSPRSGDLSVYWYQQSLDQGLQFLIQYYNGEERAKGNILERFSAQQFPDLHSELNLSSLELGDSALYFCASSPGGVTEAFFGQGTRLTVV.